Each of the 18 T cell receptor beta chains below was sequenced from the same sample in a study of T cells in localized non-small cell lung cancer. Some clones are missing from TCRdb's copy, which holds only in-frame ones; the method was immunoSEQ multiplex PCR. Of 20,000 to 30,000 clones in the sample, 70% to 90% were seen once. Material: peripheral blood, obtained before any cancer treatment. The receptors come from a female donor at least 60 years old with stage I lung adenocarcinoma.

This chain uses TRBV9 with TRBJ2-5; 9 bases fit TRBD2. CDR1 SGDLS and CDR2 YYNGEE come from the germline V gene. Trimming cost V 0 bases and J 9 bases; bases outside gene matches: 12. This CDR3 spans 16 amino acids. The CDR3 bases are TGTGCCAGCAGCGTAGGTAGCGGGAGTTCACAGACGCCCCAGTACTTC. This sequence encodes CASSVGSGSSQTPQYF.

The CDR3 sequence: CASRPQGVSNYGYTF. The CDR3 DNA follows: TGCGCCAGCAGGCCCCAGGGGGTATCCAACTATGGCTACACCTTC. This chain uses TRBV4-1 with TRBJ1-2; TRBD1 aligns across 7 bases. Germline V gene data show CDR1 as MGHRA and CDR2 as YSYEKL. J lost 2 bases, V lost 6 bases, and 9 bases had no gene match. The CDR3 totals 15 residues.

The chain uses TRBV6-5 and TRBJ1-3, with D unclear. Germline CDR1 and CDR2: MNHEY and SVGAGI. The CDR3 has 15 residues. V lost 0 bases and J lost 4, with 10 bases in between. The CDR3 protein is CASSYSVAAGNTIYF. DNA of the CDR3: TGTGCCAGCAGTTACTCCGTGGCGGCAGGAAACACCATATATTTT.

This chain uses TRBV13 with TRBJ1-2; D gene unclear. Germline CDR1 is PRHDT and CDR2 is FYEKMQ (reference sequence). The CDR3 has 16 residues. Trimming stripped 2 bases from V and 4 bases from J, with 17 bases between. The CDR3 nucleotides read TGTGCCAGCAGCTTAAAAGCCCGCGGTGTGGTCTATGGCTACACCTTC. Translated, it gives CASSLKARGVVYGYTF.

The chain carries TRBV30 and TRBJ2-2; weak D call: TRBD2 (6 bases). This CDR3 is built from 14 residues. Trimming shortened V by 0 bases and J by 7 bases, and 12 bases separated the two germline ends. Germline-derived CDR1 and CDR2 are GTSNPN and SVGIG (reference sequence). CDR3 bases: TGTGCCTGGAGTGTACCAGGGACTGGCGGGGAGCTGTTTTTT. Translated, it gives CAWSVPGTGGELFF.

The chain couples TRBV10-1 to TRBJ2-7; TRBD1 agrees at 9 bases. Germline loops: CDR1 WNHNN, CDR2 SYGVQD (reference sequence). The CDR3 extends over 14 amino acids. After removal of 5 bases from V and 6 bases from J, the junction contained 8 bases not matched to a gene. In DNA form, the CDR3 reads TGCGCCAGCAGTACCTCCGGGACAGGGACCGAGCAGTACTTC. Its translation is CASSTSGTGTEQYF.

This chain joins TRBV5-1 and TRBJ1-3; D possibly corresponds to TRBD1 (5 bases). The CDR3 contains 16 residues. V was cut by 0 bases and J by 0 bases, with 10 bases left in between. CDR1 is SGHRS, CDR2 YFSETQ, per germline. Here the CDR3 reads CASSLEGLGSGNTIYF. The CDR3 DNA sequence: TGCGCCAGCAGCTTGGAGGGGCTCGGCTCTGGAAACACCATATATTTT.

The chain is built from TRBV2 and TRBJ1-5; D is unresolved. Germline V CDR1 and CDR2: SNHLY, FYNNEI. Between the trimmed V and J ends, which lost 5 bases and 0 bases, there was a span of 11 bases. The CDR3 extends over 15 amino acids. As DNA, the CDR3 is TGTGCCAGCAGTAGGGCGCCTGGTAGCAATCAGCCCCAGCATTTT. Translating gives CASSRAPGSNQPQHF.

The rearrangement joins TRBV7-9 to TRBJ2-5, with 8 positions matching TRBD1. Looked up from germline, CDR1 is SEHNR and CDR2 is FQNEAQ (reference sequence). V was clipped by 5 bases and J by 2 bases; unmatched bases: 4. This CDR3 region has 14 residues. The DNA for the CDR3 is TGTGCCAGCAGCCTCGGACAGGGACAAGAGACCCAGTACTTC. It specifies CASSLGQGQETQYF.

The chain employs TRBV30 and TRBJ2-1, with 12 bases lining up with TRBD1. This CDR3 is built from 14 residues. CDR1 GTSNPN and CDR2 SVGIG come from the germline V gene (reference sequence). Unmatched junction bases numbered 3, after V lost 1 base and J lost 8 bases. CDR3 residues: CAWSGDRGHDEQFF. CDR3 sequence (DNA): TGTGCCTGGAGTGGGGACAGGGGGCACGATGAGCAGTTCTTC.

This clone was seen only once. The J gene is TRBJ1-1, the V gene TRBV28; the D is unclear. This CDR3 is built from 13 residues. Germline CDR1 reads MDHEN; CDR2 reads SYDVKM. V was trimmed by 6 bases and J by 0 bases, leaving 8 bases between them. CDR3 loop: CASRRGVNTEAFF. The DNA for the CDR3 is TGTGCCAGCAGGAGAGGAGTGAACACTGAAGCTTTCTTT. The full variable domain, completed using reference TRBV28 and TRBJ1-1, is DVKVTQSSRYLVKRTGEKVFLECVQDMDHENMFWYRQDPGLGLRLIYFSYDVKMKEKGDIPEGYSVSREKKERFSLILESASTNQTSMYLCASRRGVNTEAFFGQGTRLTVV.

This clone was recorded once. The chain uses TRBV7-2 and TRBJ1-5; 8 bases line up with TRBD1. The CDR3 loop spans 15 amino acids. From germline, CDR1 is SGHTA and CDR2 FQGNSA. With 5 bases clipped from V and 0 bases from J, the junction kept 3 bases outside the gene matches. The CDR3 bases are TGTGCCAGCAGCCAAGACAGGGGTAGCAATCAGCCCCAGCATTTT. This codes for CASSQDRGSNQPQHF.

CDR3 amino acids: CSAPVYGYTF. The CDR3 DNA reads as TGCAGTGCTCCTGTCTATGGCTACACCTTC. This chain joins TRBV20-1 and TRBJ1-2; D is ambiguous. Germline lookup yields CDR1 DFQATT and CDR2 SNEGSKA (reference sequence). With 5 bases removed from V and 4 bases from J, the gap between germline ends came to 5 bases. The CDR3 runs to 10 residues.

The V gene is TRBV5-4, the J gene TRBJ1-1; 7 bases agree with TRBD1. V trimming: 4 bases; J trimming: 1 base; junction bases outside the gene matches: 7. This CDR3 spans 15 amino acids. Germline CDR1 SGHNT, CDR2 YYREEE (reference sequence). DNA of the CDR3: TGTGCCAGCAGCCCAAAGGGACAGCCGAACACTGAAGCTTTCTTT. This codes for CASSPKGQPNTEAFF. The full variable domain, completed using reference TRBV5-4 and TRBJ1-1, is ETGVTQSPTHLIKTRGQQVTLRCSSQSGHNTVSWYQQALGQGPQFIFQYYREEENGRGNFPPRFSGLQFPNYSSELNVNALELDDSALYLCASSPKGQPNTEAFFGQGTRLTVV.

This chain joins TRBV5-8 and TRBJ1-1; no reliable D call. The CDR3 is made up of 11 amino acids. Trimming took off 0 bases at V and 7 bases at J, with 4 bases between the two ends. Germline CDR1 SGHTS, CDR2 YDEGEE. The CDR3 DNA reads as TGTGCCAGCAGCTTGGCCGTTGAAGCTTTCTTT. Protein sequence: CASSLAVEAFF.

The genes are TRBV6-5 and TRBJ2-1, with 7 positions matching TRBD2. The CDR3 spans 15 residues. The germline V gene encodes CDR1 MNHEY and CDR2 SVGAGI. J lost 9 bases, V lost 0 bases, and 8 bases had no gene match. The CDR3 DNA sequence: TGTGCCAGCAGTTACTCGATTGCGGGGGAAAGTGAGCAGTTCTTC. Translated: CASSYSIAGESEQFF.

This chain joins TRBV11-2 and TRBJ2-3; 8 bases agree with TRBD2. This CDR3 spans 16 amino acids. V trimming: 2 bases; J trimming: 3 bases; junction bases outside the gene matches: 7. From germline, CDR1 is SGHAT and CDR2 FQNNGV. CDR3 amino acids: CASSLSGTRLTDTQYF. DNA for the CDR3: TGTGCCAGCAGCTTAAGCGGGACTAGACTTACAGATACGCAGTATTTT.

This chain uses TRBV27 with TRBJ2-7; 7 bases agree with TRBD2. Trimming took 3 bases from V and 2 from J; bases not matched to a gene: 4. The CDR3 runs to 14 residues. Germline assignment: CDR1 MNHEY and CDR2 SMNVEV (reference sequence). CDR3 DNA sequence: TGTGCCAGCAGTTTGAAGCGGGGCCCCTACGAGCAGTACTTC. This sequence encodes CASSLKRGPYEQYF.